A single sample gave rise to the 25 T cell receptor beta chains below, sequenced in a study of beta chain features in type 1 diabetes. Of the isolated RNA, all was reverse transcribed, and so the sequenced material was expressed TCRB transcripts. Measured with immunoSEQ multiplex PCR; TCRdb has only the in-frame clones, and not every one. Of 160,000 or so clones detected, 11% appear once; the ten largest clones hold under 2.5%. Sample: central memory CD4+ T cells from blood. All receptors come from a man aged 18 to 30 in good health.

The sample holds a few counts of this clone. The rearrangement joins TRBV7-2 to TRBJ1-2; a possible D gene is TRBD1 (6 bases). Trimming cost V 5 bases and J 7 bases, with 20 bases left between them. Germline-derived CDR1 and CDR2 are SGHTA and FQGNSA. CDR3 size: 15 residues. DNA of the CDR3: TGTGCCAGCAGCCCTACTTACCGACAGGTCTCTGGCTACACCTTC. Encoded protein: CASSPTYRQVSGYTF.

CDR3 in amino acids: CASSQDRGSGGARYEQYF. The DNA for the CDR3 is TGTGCCAGCAGCCAAGATCGAGGATCAGGGGGCGCGAGGTACGAGCAGTACTTC. The chain couples TRBV14 to TRBJ2-7; 8 positions agree with TRBD1. Losses at the gene ends were 0 bases for V and 4 bases for J; bases not matched to a gene: 14. Looked up from germline, CDR1 is SGHDN and CDR2 is FVKESK. The CDR3 contains 18 residues.

This clone has a handful of counts. V is TRBV7-9 and J is TRBJ1-5, with TRBD1 identical over 8 bases. The CDR3 has 14 residues. Losses at the gene ends were 4 bases for V and 9 bases for J; bases not matched to a gene: 8. Germline loops: CDR1 SEHNR, CDR2 FQNEAQ (reference sequence). The CDR3 sequence: CASSSTGALVPQHF. The CDR3 coding sequence is TGTGCCAGCAGCTCGACAGGGGCCCTCGTGCCCCAGCATTTT.

The chain joins TRBV25-1 to TRBJ1-2; 7 bases line up with TRBD1. After removal of 4 bases from V and 9 bases from J, the junction contained 11 bases not matched to a gene. CDR3 length: 14 residues. The germline V gene encodes CDR1 MGHDK and CDR2 SYGVNS. The CDR3 protein is CASSATGQRFSYTF. In DNA, the CDR3 is TGTGCCAGCAGTGCGACGGGACAGAGGTTTAGCTACACCTTC.

The sample holds a few counts of this clone. The rearrangement uses TRBV4-3 and TRBJ2-1; D remains unclear. The CDR3 consists of 14 residues. Germline V lookup: CDR1 LGHNA, CDR2 YSLEER. V was pared by 4 bases and J by 5 bases, with 12 bases between. For the CDR3, the DNA is TGCGCCAGCAGCCGAGCCTCCGGTAACAATGAGCAGTTCTTC. Its protein product is CASSRASGNNEQFF.

This chain joins TRBV4-3 and TRBJ1-1; perhaps TRBD1 as D (5 bases). V shed 4 bases and J shed 7 bases, with 16 bases lying between them. The CDR3 has 14 amino acids. The germline V gene has CDR1 LGHNA and CDR2 YSLEER. CDR3 sequence (DNA): TGCGCCAGCAGCCTATTGCTTACCGGGGGTGAAGCTTTCTTT. Translation gives CASSLLLTGGEAFF.

The chain is built from TRBV11-2 and TRBJ2-5; D is ambiguous. Trimming left V 5 bases short and J 1 base short, with 14 bases between. This CDR3 comprises 15 residues. Germline V lookup: CDR1 SGHAT, CDR2 FQNNGV. The CDR3 loop is CASSPTGVVQETQYF. The CDR3 DNA is TGTGCCAGCAGCCCGACGGGCGTCGTCCAAGAGACCCAGTACTTC.

The sample holds a few counts of this clone. The chain employs TRBV5-1 and TRBJ2-2; maybe TRBD1 (6 bases). Deletions cut 1 base from V and 4 bases from J, with 11 bases between. The germline gives CDR1 SGHRS, CDR2 YFSETQ. This CDR3 region has 15 residues. CDR3 region: CASSLNTGITGELFF. CDR3 bases: TGCGCCAGCAGCTTGAACACAGGGATCACCGGGGAGCTGTTTTTT.

The rearrangement links TRBV14 to TRBJ1-2; 7 positions match TRBD1. After removal of 2 bases from V and 8 bases from J, the junction contained 5 bases not matched to a gene. This CDR3 region has 13 residues. CDR1 SGHDN and CDR2 FVKESK come from the germline V gene. CDR3 residues: CASSQQTGNGYTF. The CDR3, as DNA: TGTGCCAGCAGCCAACAGACAGGGAACGGCTACACCTTC.

The J gene is TRBJ2-1, the V gene TRBV2; 8 nucleotides agree with TRBD2. The germline CDR1 and CDR2 sequences are SNHLY and FYNNEI. The trim removed 6 bases at V and 3 bases at J, leaving 4 bases unmatched. This CDR3 is 14 amino acids long. The CDR3 nucleotides read TGTGCCAGCAGAACCGGGACTAGCTACAATGAGCAGTTCTTC. Translation gives CASRTGTSYNEQFF.

J is TRBJ2-3 and V is TRBV29-1; a possible D gene is TRBD1 (6 bases). CDR1 and CDR2 (germline): SQVTM, ANQGSEA. The CDR3 is 12 amino acids. Trimming removed 4 bases from V and 4 bases from J, with 9 bases in between. CDR3 residues: CSVGGGADTQYF. The CDR3 nucleotides are TGCAGCGTTGGTGGGGGCGCAGATACGCAGTATTTT.

A few counts support this clone. The V call is TRBV28, the J call TRBJ2-6; no definite D call. The V end was cut by 7 bases, the J end by 0 bases, with 10 bases between. There are 15 residues in the CDR3. CDR1 is MDHEN and CDR2 is SYDVKM in the germline V gene. This chain's CDR3 is CASTPPGSGANVLTF. CDR3 sequence (DNA): TGTGCCAGCACCCCACCGGGCTCTGGGGCCAACGTCCTGACTTTC.

This clone was counted between two and nine times. The chain uses TRBV12-2 and TRBJ1-6. TRBV12-2 is a documented pseudogene. This CDR3 has 15 residues. CDR3 protein: CASRSGARGNSPLHF. DNA of the CDR3: TGTGCAAGTCGGTCGGGAGCGAGGGGGAATTCACCCCTCCACTTT.

This clone was seen only a few times. The chain joins TRBV10-3 to TRBJ2-7; TRBD2 is a possible D gene (6 bases). The germline CDR1 and CDR2 sequences are ENHRY and SYGVKD. This CDR3 contains 14 residues. Trimming shortened V by 6 bases and J by 4 bases, and 16 bases separated the two germline ends. CDR3 coding DNA: TGTGCCATCAGCCGGGAGAGGGTAAGGTACGAGCAGTACTTC. Translation: CAISRERVRYEQYF.

The rearrangement joins TRBV5-1 to TRBJ1-1; unclear D gene. This CDR3 is 13 amino acids long. Between the trimmed V and J ends, which lost 3 bases and 1 base, there was a span of 7 bases. Looked up from germline, CDR1 is SGHRS and CDR2 is YFSETQ. Here the CDR3 DNA reads TGCGCCAGCAGCTCGGGTCCGAACACTGAAGCTTTCTTT. It codes for CASSSGPNTEAFF. The complete variable domain, with remaining parts taken from reference TRBV5-1 and TRBJ1-1, reads KAGVTQTPRYLIKTRGQQVTLSCSPISGHRSVSWYQQTPGQGLQFLFEYFSETQRNKGNFPGRFSGRQFSNSRSEMNVSTLELGDSALYLCASSSGPNTEAFFGQGTRLTVV.

The V call is TRBV30, the J call TRBJ2-7; 8 bases are a match to TRBD1. The V gene's germline CDR1 is GTSNPN and CDR2 SVGIG (reference sequence). This CDR3 has 11 amino acids. V was clipped by 5 bases and J by 5 bases; unmatched bases: 2. CDR3 sequence (DNA): TGTGCCTGGCGACAGGGGAACGAGCAGTACTTC. Encoded protein: CAWRQGNEQYF.

This clone was recorded at least ten times. This sequence joins TRBV29-1 and TRBJ2-1; 10 bases are shared with TRBD2. V shed 3 bases, J shed 6 bases, and the junction held 5 bases outside the gene matches. Germline V gene data show CDR1 as SQVTM and CDR2 as ANQGSEA. The CDR3 sequence is 14 residues long. CDR3 nucleotides: TGCAGCGTTGATTTGAGCGGGGGGGCCAATGAGCAGTTCTTC. Amino acids: CSVDLSGGANEQFF.

This clone occurred a few times. This sequence joins TRBV4-3 and TRBJ2-3; D remains unclear. V lost 0 bases and J lost 9, with 7 bases in between. CDR3 size: 12 residues. Germline CDR1 reads LGHNA; CDR2 reads YSLEER. CDR3 sequence: CASSQEGETQYF. The CDR3 DNA reads TGCGCCAGCAGCCAAGAGGGTGAGACGCAGTATTTT.

This clone came up a few times. The V and J genes are TRBV9 and TRBJ1-2, with D uncertain. Trimming left V 0 bases short and J 4 bases short, with 10 bases between. CDR3 length: 14 residues. The germline V gene encodes CDR1 SGDLS and CDR2 YYNGEE. CDR3 loop: CASSVDPDFYGYTF. The CDR3 DNA reads as TGTGCCAGCAGCGTAGACCCAGACTTCTATGGCTACACCTTC.

The sample holds many counts of this clone. V and J are TRBV7-2 and TRBJ2-7, with D perhaps given as TRBD1 or TRBD2 (6 bases each). Germline values: CDR1 SGHTA, CDR2 FQGNSA. The CDR3 spans 15 residues. V lost 1 base, J lost 4 bases, and 14 bases lay in between. This CDR3 reads CASSLVAGEVYEQYF. The CDR3 coding sequence is TGTGCCAGCAGCTTAGTGGCAGGGGAGGTTTACGAGCAGTACTTC.

The chain couples TRBV7-9 to TRBJ2-2; D remains unclear. CDR1 and CDR2 (germline): SEHNR, FQNEAQ (reference sequence). The CDR3 spans 14 residues. V was shortened by 5 bases and J by 3 bases, with 10 bases between the two germline ends. CDR3: CASSPGSHTGELFF. The CDR3 nucleotides are TGTGCCAGCAGCCCGGGCTCCCACACCGGGGAGCTGTTTTTT.

The V gene is TRBV6-1, the J gene TRBJ2-3; maybe TRBD1 (6 bases). This CDR3 has 13 residues. Trimming pared 6 bases from V and 1 base from J, leaving 8 bases between. From germline, CDR1 is MNHNS and CDR2 SASEGT. The CDR3 bases are TGTGCCAGCAGGAACAGGGGCACAGATACGCAGTATTTT. Residues: CASRNRGTDTQYF.

V is TRBV5-1 and J is TRBJ2-2; 10 positions agree with TRBD2. Trimming cost V 0 bases and J 7 bases; bases outside gene matches: 9. Per the germline V gene, CDR1 is SGHRS and CDR2 is YFSETQ. The CDR3 loop spans 17 amino acids. The CDR3 sequence is CASSLETSGRAGGELFF. The CDR3 coding sequence is TGCGCCAGCAGCTTGGAGACAAGCGGGAGGGCCGGCGGGGAGCTGTTTTTT.

This clone was observed a handful of times. Sequence at one end of the junction differs from germline and may be a read error. This chain joins TRBV29-1 and TRBJ1-2; TRBD1 is a possible D gene (5 bases). CDR3 length: 13 amino acids. The germline V gene encodes CDR1 SQVTM and CDR2 ANQGSEA. The CDR3 sequence is CSVEDSLRDVSDF. The CDR3 nucleotides are TGCAGCGTTGAAGATTCGCTGCGGGACGTAAGCGACTTC.

V and J are TRBV19 and TRBJ1-5; 10 bases map to TRBD1. J gave up 1 base and V 7 bases, and 4 bases lay outside the gene matches. This CDR3 is 15 amino acids long. Germline loops: CDR1 LNHDA, CDR2 SQIVND (reference sequence). Written as DNA, the CDR3 is TGTGCCAGTACCTCGGACAGGGGGAGCAATCAGCCCCAGCATTTT. Its protein product is CASTSDRGSNQPQHF. The complete variable domain, with remaining parts taken from reference TRBV19 and TRBJ1-5, reads DGGITQSPKYLFRKEGQNVTLSCEQNLNHDAMYWYRQDPGQGLRLIYYSQIVNDFQKGDIAEGYSVSREKKESFPLTVTSAQKNPTAFYLCASTSDRGSNQPQHFGDGTRLSIL.